The clone carrying this T cell receptor beta chain was observed a handful of times. The antigen is unknown. Trimming shortened V by 1 base and J by 3 bases, and 15 bases separated the two germline ends. The CDR3 sequence is 15 residues long. Germline V lookup: CDR1 DFQATT, CDR2 SNEGSKA (reference sequence). This entry belongs to a study of breast tumors, draining lymph nodes, adjacent tissues. Findings of the study overall: Tumor TCR diversity was below lymph nodes but above nontumor tissue. Most tumor T cells seemingly derive from lymph node, then expand in tumor.

MiXCR, run by TCRdb on the multiplex PCR reads, gives a single entry per CDR3 protein. The repertoire consists of approximately 7,600 distinct CDR3 sequences, with about 70% occurring once and the leading ten covering roughly 39%. V is TRBV20-1 and J is TRBJ1-1; D perhaps matches TRBD1 (5 bases). The TCR comes from a female donor with breast cancer. Some clones in this sample may be carry-over from other donors' samples. The sample consisted of tumor-adjacent breast tissue. The CDR3 region has the DNA TGCAGTGCTAGAGTGGTCGGGGCCGGGGACACTGAAGCTTTCTTT. Amino acids: CSARVVGAGDTEAFF.